A selection of T cell receptor beta chains follows, all from one sample in a study of shared clonotypes between healthy human individuals. Generated by immunoSEQ multiplex PCR, the TCRdb table keeps only in-frame clones and is missing some. The data show more than 1 million clones, around 82% seen once. The sequencing sample was made of memory CD4+ T cells from PBMCs. Receptors were obtained from a man aged 18 to 35 in good health. Some clones in this sample may be carry-over from other donors' samples. Both conserved end residues are part of each CDR3. A D gene is named only where the DNA matches it firmly. Clone size is stated in some rows and not others, as once, few, many or a class when expanded.

V	J	length	D	size	DNA	CDR3
TRBV7-2	TRBJ2-2	13	-	-	TGTGCCAGCAGCCTGGGGGGTTCCGGGGAGCTGTTTTTT	CASSLGGSGELFF
TRBV6-1	TRBJ1-1	14	-	-	TGTGCCAGCAGTGGACAGCGTTCGGGAACTGAAGCTTTCTTT	CASSGQRSGTEAFF
TRBV9	TRBJ1-2	15	TRBD1	-	TGTGCCAGCAGCTATTTAGGGACAGGGGACTATGGCTACACCTTC	CASSYLGTGDYGYTF
TRBV19	TRBJ1-1	15	-	-	TGTGCCAGTAGTGTACTAGGGGTTATGAACACTGAAGCTTTCTTT	CASSVLGVMNTEAFF
TRBV7-8	TRBJ2-5	14	-	-	TGTGCCAGCAGATCGGGGAGCGGCCAAGAGACCCAGTACTTC	CASRSGSGQETQYF
TRBV6-5	TRBJ1-1	14	TRBD1	-	TGTGCCAGCAGGATCCAGGGGGGGAACACTGAAGCTTTCTTT	CASRIQGGNTEAFF
TRBV7-9	TRBJ2-1	17	TRBD2	-	TGTGCCAGCAGCTTAGCGTCGGGACTAGCGGGAGACTATGAGCAGTTCTTC	CASSLASGLAGDYEQFF
TRBV6-1	TRBJ1-2	13	-	once	TGTGCCAGCAGCGCCCCAGGAGGGTATGGCTACACCTTC	CASSAPGGYGYTF
TRBV11-1	TRBJ2-3	14	-	few	TGTGCCAGCAGCTTAGCCGGAATACCTGATACGCAGTATTTT	CASSLAGIPDTQYF
TRBV5-3	TRBJ2-7	12	-	few	TGTGCCAAGGGGAGTGGGGGCTACGAGCAGTACTTC	CAKGSGGYEQYF
TRBV9	TRBJ2-6	16	-	-	TGTGCCAGCAGCAGGGCCCTGGGACCTGGGGCCAACGTCCTGACTTTC	CASSRALGPGANVLTF
TRBV28	TRBJ1-6	12	-	once	TGTGCCAGCAGGGTTGATAATTCACCCCTCCACTTT	CASRVDNSPLHF
TRBV5-1	TRBJ2-7	12	-	-	TGCGCCAGCAGCTTGAACACCTACGAGCAGTACTTC	CASSLNTYEQYF
TRBV5-8	TRBJ2-2	11	-	-	TGTGCCAGCCACAGGACCGGGGAGCTGTTTTTT	CASHRTGELFF
TRBV18	TRBJ2-1	15	-	-	TGTGCCAGCTCACCTGGTCAGAGGGGGAACAATGAGCAGTTCTTC	CASSPGQRGNNEQFF
TRBV10-3	TRBJ1-2	14	-	-	TGTGCCATCAGGGGGGGGCAGGCTAACTATGGCTACACCTTC	CAIRGGQANYGYTF
TRBV7-2	TRBJ2-2	15	-	few	TGTGCCAGCAGCTCGGGATCTCAACAGCGCGGGGAGCTGTTTTTT	CASSSGSQQRGELFF
TRBV6-1	TRBJ2-7	14	-	-	TGTGCCAGCAGAATGGGGCCGGCCTCCTACGAGCAGTACTTC	CASRMGPASYEQYF
TRBV7-2	TRBJ2-5	17	TRBD2	-	TGTGCCAGCAGCCGACGGGCTAGCGGGACTAGCGGGTTGTCCCAGTACTTC	CASSRRASGTSGLSQYF
TRBV29-1	TRBJ2-5	13	TRBD1	-	TGCAGCGTTGCCAAGGACAGGGGAGGAGAGCAGTACTTC	CSVAKDRGGEQYF
TRBV18	TRBJ1-1	18	-	-	TGTGCCAGCTCACCGATTGGGTTTAGGTCCAGAGGGAACACTGAAGCTTTCTTT	CASSPIGFRSRGNTEAFF
TRBV6-1	TRBJ2-6	15	-	many	TGTGCCAGCGGCCTAACCGGATCTGGGGCCAACGTCCTGACTTTC	CASGLTGSGANVLTF
TRBV9	TRBJ2-7	14	TRBD1	-	TGTGCCAGCAGCAGACAGGGAAAAAGCTACGAGCAGTACTTC	CASSRQGKSYEQYF
TRBV4-3	TRBJ2-2	14	-	-	TGCGCCAGCAGCCAAGGAGGGGTCACCGGGGAGCTGTTTTTT	CASSQGGVTGELFF
TRBV7-3	TRBJ1-1	15	-	-	TGTGCCAGCAGCTCCTTGGGACACCTGAACACTGAAGCTTTCTTT	CASSSLGHLNTEAFF
TRBV29-1	TRBJ1-5	15	-	-	TGCAGTGTTCGTCGGGCGCTCTATAGCAATCAGCCCCAGCATTTT	CSVRRALYSNQPQHF
TRBV5-1	TRBJ2-7	14	-	-	TGCGCCAGCAGCAGGATAGATGGCTCCTACGAGCAGTACTTC	CASSRIDGSYEQYF
TRBV7-9	TRBJ2-7	18	-	-	TGTGCCAGCAGCTTAGCTTACACTAGCCGGGAGCCGAGCTACGAGCAGTACTTC	CASSLAYTSREPSYEQYF
TRBV4-2	TRBJ2-7	15	TRBD2	-	TGTGCCAGCAGCCAAGTGTCTAGCGGGACCTACGAGCAGTACTTC	CASSQVSSGTYEQYF
TRBV7-8	TRBJ2-7	13	-	many	TGTGCCAGCAGCTTAGGACTTGACTACGAGCAGTACTTC	CASSLGLDYEQYF
TRBV18	TRBJ2-2	15	TRBD1	-	TGTGCCAGCTCACAGGGACAGCCCTTCATCGGGGAGCTGTTTTTT	CASSQGQPFIGELFF
TRBV6-5	TRBJ1-5	15	-	-	TGTGCCAGCACCCTGACTGCCTATAGCAATCAGCCCCAGCATTTT	CASTLTAYSNQPQHF
TRBV5-1	TRBJ1-1	12	-	few	TGCGCCAGCAGCTTCGAGAGCACTGAAGCTTTCTTT	CASSFESTEAFF
TRBV7-8	TRBJ2-7	15	TRBD2	-	TGTGCCAGCAGCTTAGGCGGGAGGGCCATAGGAGAGCAGTACTTC	CASSLGGRAIGEQYF
TRBV18	TRBJ2-7	16	TRBD2	once	TGTGCCAGCTCAGCGGGCGCGGGAGGGCCCCACTACGAGCAGTACTTC	CASSAGAGGPHYEQYF
TRBV5-1	TRBJ2-2	16	-	-	TGCGCCAGCAGCTTGGGCGCCGGCTTGCGAACCGGGGAGCTGTTTTTT	CASSLGAGLRTGELFF
TRBV6-5	TRBJ1-2	15	-	-	TGTGCCAGCAGTTACTCGATACACGGGGTATGGGGCTACACCTTC	CASSYSIHGVWGYTF
TRBV19	TRBJ2-2	15	-	-	TGTGCCAGTAGTATTCAGGTGATCCTCACCGGGGAGCTGTTTTTT	CASSIQVILTGELFF
TRBV21-1	TRBJ2-5	13	-	-	TGTGCCAGCACCGACAGCCGCCAAGAGACCCAGTACTTC	CASTDSRQETQYF
TRBV11-2	TRBJ2-5	16	-	-	TGTGCCAGCAGCTTAGAAGGCCAGGCAACCCAAGAGACCCAGTACTTC	CASSLEGQATQETQYF
TRBV4-3	TRBJ2-2	14	-	-	TGCGCCAGCAGCGGGAGTGCAAACACCGGGGAGCTGTTTTTT	CASSGSANTGELFF
TRBV19	TRBJ2-7	15	-	-	TGTGCCAGTAGCGATTTCCGGTCTGGGGTCTACGAGCAGTACTTC	CASSDFRSGVYEQYF
TRBV5-5	TRBJ1-2	15	TRBD1	-	TGTGCCAGCAGCTTCTCAGGGGGCGCTGGGGTTGGCTACACCTTC	CASSFSGGAGVGYTF
TRBV4-1	TRBJ1-1	12	-	-	TGCGCCAGCAGCCAAGCGAAAGGGAGAGCTTTCTTT	CASSQAKGRAFF
TRBV27	TRBJ2-5	14	-	-	TGTGCCAGCAGCAATTGGCAGGGCGGGGAGACCCAGTACTTC	CASSNWQGGETQYF
TRBV2	TRBJ1-5	18	-	-	TGTGCCAGCAGTGTGCCGCGGGACCGGTGGGATAGCAATCAGCCCCAGCATTTT	CASSVPRDRWDSNQPQHF
TRBV29-1	TRBJ2-3	13	-	-	TGCAGCGGCCTCCGGGACCCCACAGATACGCAGTATTTT	CSGLRDPTDTQYF
TRBV2	TRBJ1-3	12	-	-	TGTGCCAGCAGGGATAATGGAGACACCATATATTTT	CASRDNGDTIYF
TRBV4-3	TRBJ2-7	14	TRBD2	-	TGCGCCAGCAGCCAGACTAGCGGGAGCCCCGAGCAGTACTTC	CASSQTSGSPEQYF
TRBV7-9	TRBJ2-2	16	-	-	TGTGCCAGCAGCCAACAGACAGCCCTCCACACCGGGGAGCTGTTTTTT	CASSQQTALHTGELFF
TRBV29-1	TRBJ1-2	12	-	-	TGCAGCGTTCCGGGACGGTTCTATGGCTACACCTTC	CSVPGRFYGYTF